Given below is one T cell receptor beta chain in context. As yet, its antigen is unknown. The record originates from a study of T cells after yellow fever vaccination. Study observations and caveats: Most primary-vaccination clones recurred post-booster (just under 98% CD4, around 86% CD8). There was a possibility that FACS-sorted repertoires contained abundant clonotypes contaminating from the bulk population.

This CDR3 has 16 residues. Unmatched junction bases numbered 7, after V lost 6 bases and J lost 1 base. CDR1 is LNHDA and CDR2 is SQIVND in the germline V gene (reference sequence). MiXCR, run by TCRdb on the 5' RACE reads, gives a single entry per CDR3 protein. The table includes 300,000 to 400,000 distinct CDR3 sequences, under 7.5% detected once. The sample in question was PBMCs, obtained 5 days after the yellow fever booster vaccination. The V call is TRBV19, the J call TRBJ2-2, with 8 nucleotides matching TRBD1. This sequence was found in a man between 25 and 39 years old who received the YFV17D yellow fever vaccine. CDR3 DNA: TGTGCCAGTAGCAAAGGACAGGGAAGGAACACCGGGGAGCTGTTTTTT. It is translated as CASSKGQGRNTGELFF.